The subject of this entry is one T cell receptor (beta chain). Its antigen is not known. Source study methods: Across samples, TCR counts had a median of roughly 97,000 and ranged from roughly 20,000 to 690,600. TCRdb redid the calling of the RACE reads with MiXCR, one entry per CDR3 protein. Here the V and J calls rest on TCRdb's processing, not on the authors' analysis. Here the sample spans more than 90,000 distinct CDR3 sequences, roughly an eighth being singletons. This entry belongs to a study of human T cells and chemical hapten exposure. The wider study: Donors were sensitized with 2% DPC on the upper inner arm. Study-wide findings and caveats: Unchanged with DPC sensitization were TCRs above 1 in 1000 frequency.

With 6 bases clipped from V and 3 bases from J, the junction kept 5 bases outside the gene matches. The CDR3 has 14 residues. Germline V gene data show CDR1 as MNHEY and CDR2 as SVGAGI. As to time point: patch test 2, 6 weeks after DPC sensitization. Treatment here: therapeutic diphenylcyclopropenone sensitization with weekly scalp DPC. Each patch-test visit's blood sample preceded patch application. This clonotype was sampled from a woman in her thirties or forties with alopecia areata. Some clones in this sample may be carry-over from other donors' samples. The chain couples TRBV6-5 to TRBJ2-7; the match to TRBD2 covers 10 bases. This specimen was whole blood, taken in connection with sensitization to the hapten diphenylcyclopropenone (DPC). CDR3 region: CASRREREGYEQYF. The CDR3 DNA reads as TGTGCCAGCAGACGCGAGCGGGAGGGCTACGAGCAGTACTTC.